The 15 T cell receptor beta chains listed next were all sequenced from one sample in a study of post-analysis software for immune sequencing data. Points from the study as a whole: Higher frequency in patients than in controls was seen for roughly five TRBV segments, with TRBV5-6, TRBV5-1 and TRBV20-1 among them.

Built from TCR beta cDNA, the libraries had unique molecular identifiers in them. Using its own MiXCR run on the PCR reads, TCRdb lists one record per CDR3 protein. The sample has about 260,000 distinct CDR3 sequences; 36% are singletons. Their target antigens are unknown. Material: blood. The receptors were sampled from a girl aged 5 to 17 with multiple sclerosis.

The chain links TRBV7-9 to TRBJ1-4; 7 bases are a match to TRBD1. Trimming removed 5 bases from V and 4 bases from J; junction bases left unmatched: 13. Germline CDR1 SEHNR, CDR2 FQNEAQ (reference sequence). The length of the CDR3 is 17 residues. The CDR3 loop reads CASSRAAGGDFNEKLFF. The CDR3 region has the DNA TGTGCCAGCAGCCGCGCTGCAGGGGGAGATTTTAATGAAAAACTGTTTTTT.

The V gene is TRBV7-9, the J gene TRBJ1-6, with D perhaps matching TRBD1 (5 bases). The germline gives CDR1 SEHNR, CDR2 FQNEAQ (reference sequence). V was trimmed by 2 bases and J by 9 bases, leaving 20 bases between them. The CDR3 consists of 17 residues. DNA for the CDR3: TGTGCCAGCAGCTTATTAAAAGCAGGGCTAACTAGTTCACCCCTCCACTTT. Protein product: CASSLLKAGLTSSPLHF. Using reference TRBV7-9 and TRBJ1-6 for the parts outside the CDR3, the full variable domain is DTGVSQNPRHKITKRGQNVTFRCDPISEHNRLYWYRQTLGQGPEFLTYFQNEAQLEKSRLLSDRFSAERPKGSFSTLEIQRTEQGDSAMYLCASSLLKAGLTSSPLHFGNGTRLTVT.

In its sample, this clonotype was seen many times. The chain has TRBV12-3 or TRBV12-4 and TRBJ2-1, with 9 positions matching TRBD2. This CDR3 has 17 amino acids. V was clipped by 4 bases and J by 1 base; unmatched bases: 8. CDR3 in amino acids: CASSSSLAGVSYNEQFF. CDR3 bases: TGTGCCAGCAGTTCATCTTTAGCGGGAGTATCCTACAATGAGCAGTTCTTC.

This clonotype was seen only a few times. The CDR3 sequence: CASSGGLAGMVPDTQYF. Written as DNA, the CDR3 is TGTGCCAGCAGCGGGGGACTAGCGGGAATGGTCCCAGATACGCAGTATTTT. The J gene is TRBJ2-3, the V gene TRBV5-4, with 13 bases lining up with TRBD2. Germline CDR1 is SGHNT and CDR2 is YYREEE (reference sequence). V shed 4 bases and J 4 bases; nucleotides not matched to a gene: 9. The CDR3 consists of 17 residues.

This clonotype was observed a handful of times. J is TRBJ2-2 and V is TRBV5-1; 8 positions match TRBD1. V shed 5 bases and J 3 bases; nucleotides not matched to a gene: 6. The CDR3 totals 15 residues. CDR1 is SGHRS, CDR2 YFSETQ, per germline. The CDR3: CASSQLQGDTGELFF. CDR3 in DNA: TGCGCCAGCAGTCAGCTACAGGGGGACACCGGGGAGCTGTTTTTT.

This clonotype has at least ten counts. V gene TRBV24-1 combines with J gene TRBJ2-3; no firm D call. CDR1 is KGHDR and CDR2 is SFDVKD in the germline V gene. This CDR3 spans 16 amino acids. Trimming cost V 0 bases and J 4 bases, with 13 bases left between them. CDR3 sequence (DNA): TGTGCCACCAGTGATTTGAGAGGCTTACGGCCAGATACGCAGTATTTT. Amino acid sequence: CATSDLRGLRPDTQYF.

This clonotype has a count of ten or more. The chain carries TRBV12-3 or TRBV12-4 and TRBJ1-2; D is uncertain. V dropped 2 bases and J dropped 4 bases, with 5 bases sitting between them. The CDR3 runs to 12 residues. The CDR3 reads CASSLSSYGYTF. The CDR3 coding sequence is TGTGCCAGCAGTTTAAGTAGCTATGGCTACACCTTC.

The CDR3 spells CASSVEGWDTQYF. CDR3 nucleotide sequence: TGTGCCAGCAGCGTAGAGGGGTGGGATACGCAGTATTTT. The chain carries TRBV9 and TRBJ2-3, with a possible D match to TRBD1 (5 bases). This CDR3 region has 13 residues. Per germline, CDR1 SGDLS and CDR2 YYNGEE. V shed 0 bases and J shed 6 bases, with 8 bases lying between them. Combining the CDR3 with reference TRBV9 and TRBJ2-3 gives the whole variable domain DSGVTQTPKHLITATGQRVTLRCSPRSGDLSVYWYQQSLDQGLQFLIQYYNGEERAKGNILERFSAQQFPDLHSELNLSSLELGDSALYFCASSVEGWDTQYFGPGTRLTVL.

There are many counts of this clonotype. The J gene is TRBJ1-2, the V gene TRBV29-1, with D uncertain. V was shortened by 4 bases and J by 4 bases, with 25 bases between the two germline ends. Germline V gene sequence: CDR1 SQVTM, CDR2 ANQGSEA. The CDR3 covers 17 residues. The CDR3 here is CSVGAATGPRGGYGYTF. Here the CDR3 DNA reads TGCAGCGTTGGGGCCGCAACCGGGCCCCGAGGAGGCTATGGCTACACCTTC. Combining the CDR3 with reference TRBV29-1 and TRBJ1-2 gives the whole variable domain SAVISQKPSRDICQRGTSLTIQCQVDSQVTMMFWYRQQPGQSLTLIATANQGSEATYESGFVIDKFPISRPNLTFSTLTVSNMSPEDSSIYLCSVGAATGPRGGYGYTFGSGTRLTVV.

This clonotype was seen only a few times. In DNA, the CDR3 is TGTGCCAGCAGCGATGACAGGGGTCGATGGCAGCCCCAGCATTTT. It codes for CASSDDRGRWQPQHF. V and J are TRBV6-1 and TRBJ1-5, with 8 bases fitting TRBD1. CDR1 and CDR2 from the germline V gene are MNHNS and SASEGT. The ends lost 6 bases at V and 7 bases at J; junction bases unmatched: 11. This CDR3 is built from 15 residues.

The chain combines TRBV7-2 with TRBJ1-2; D unclear. Germline V gives CDR1 SGHTA, CDR2 FQGNSA. V lost 5 bases, J lost 4 bases, and 8 bases lay in between. The CDR3 is made up of 12 amino acids. CDR3 DNA: TGTGCCAGCAGCCCCAGATCCTATGGCTACACCTTC. Translated, it gives CASSPRSYGYTF.

This clonotype was seen repeatedly, ten times or more. The chain has TRBV7-9 and TRBJ2-1, with TRBD2 matching 7 bases. This CDR3 contains 17 residues. Germline V gene lookup returns CDR1 SEHNR and CDR2 FQNEAQ (reference sequence). J was trimmed by 2 bases and V by 1 base; bases with no gene match: 8. This CDR3 is CASSLEHGRLTYNEQFF. CDR3 bases: TGTGCCAGCAGCTTAGAGCACGGGAGGCTCACCTACAATGAGCAGTTCTTC.

Comments on this clonotype: This may be a read error: a much more frequent sequence differs by one nucleotide. The V gene is TRBV20-1, the J gene TRBJ1-4; 10 nucleotides line up with TRBD1. Looked up from germline, CDR1 is DFQATT and CDR2 is SNEGSKA (reference sequence). The ends lost 3 bases at V and 9 bases at J; junction bases unmatched: 7. The CDR3 is 14 residues long. CDR3 bases: TGCAGTGCTAGGGAGACAGGGGGCAGTAAAAAACTGTTTTTT. This codes for CSARETGGSKKLFF.

This clonotype was found once. This may stem from a read error, because a much larger clone lies one nucleotide away. This rearrangement joins TRBV6-6 to TRBJ2-5; TRBD2 matches 9 bases. The CDR3 spans 15 residues. CDR1 is MNHNY and CDR2 is SVGAGI in the germline V gene (reference sequence). The ends lost 7 bases at V and 11 bases at J; junction bases unmatched: 17. The DNA for the CDR3 is TGTGCCAGCAATCTTCTAGCGGGAAACTACAATGAGCAGTACTTC. Translated, it gives CASNLLAGNYNEQYF.

This clonotype appeared many times. The genes are TRBV14 and TRBJ2-1, with unresolved D. The CDR3 spans 13 residues. Germline loops: CDR1 SGHDN, CDR2 FVKESK. Trimming cost V 0 bases and J 7 bases, with 7 bases left between them. CDR3 nucleotide sequence: TGTGCCAGCAGCCAAGAGGTGCGGAATGAGCAGTTCTTC. Translation gives CASSQEVRNEQFF.